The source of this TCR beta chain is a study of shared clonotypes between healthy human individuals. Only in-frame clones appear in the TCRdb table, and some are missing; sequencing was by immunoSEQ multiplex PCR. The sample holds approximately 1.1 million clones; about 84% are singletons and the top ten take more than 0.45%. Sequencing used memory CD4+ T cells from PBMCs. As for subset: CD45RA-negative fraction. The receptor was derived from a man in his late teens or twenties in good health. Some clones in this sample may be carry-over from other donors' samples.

CDR3 residues: CSVRQGNYNEQFF. For the CDR3, the DNA is TGCAGCGTGCGACAGGGGAATTACAATGAGCAGTTCTTC. The rearrangement links TRBV29-1 to TRBJ2-1, with 8 nucleotides matching TRBD1. Per the germline V gene, CDR1 is SQVTM and CDR2 is ANQGSEA. V lost 6 bases to trimming and J lost 4 bases; unmatched junction nucleotides: 5. This CDR3 is 13 amino acids long.